This T cell receptor beta chain was sequenced for a study of siplizumab effects on memory and regulatory T cells (dated by TCRdb to 2018 to 2020). A note on the overall study: The study looked at the effect of siplizumab, an anti-CD2 antibody, on alloreactive T-cell subsets in allogeneic mixed lymphocyte reactions made from human PBMCs. Results and caveats for the whole study, not just this receptor: For roughly 75-97% of proliferating CD4+ or CD8+ clones, no naive or memory phenotype could be assigned. Siplizumab significantly lowered the cumulative frequency of alloreactive sequences that could be traced to unstimulated CD4+ memory T cells. Unstimulated naive T cells appeared to be more diverse than memory T cells, and naive cells seemed to make a substantial contribution to the alloresponse. Because sequences below about 10^-5 frequency were poorly captured, only a minor fraction of alloreactive clones could be mapped to unstimulated subsets. Of the alloreactive CD4+ clones that could be mapped, the Treg-derived share averaged about 63% with siplizumab compared with 25% to 30% in control reactions. Whether proliferating Tregs from siplizumab cultures actually had suppressive function was not functionally confirmed.

Preparation of the library involved the immunoSEQ multiplex PCR assay. Some 100,000 TCR templates per sample were assayed by the deep sequencing platform. Genomic DNA extracted from sorted T cells was used for TCRbeta CDR3 sequencing. The source study handled its data this way. The R programming language was used for clonal analysis of the TCRbeta CDR3 data. Alloreactive CD4+ and CD8+ clones were defined by comparing unstimulated samples with post-reaction CFSE-low samples. Regulatory or non-regulatory origin of alloreactive CD4+ clones was assigned by matching sequences to the sorted unstimulated Treg and non-Treg repertoires. Not all clones reach the TCRdb copy of this immuneACCESS table, which keeps in-frame sequences only. Checked studies attribute under half of the gap to unresolved V genes and leave the rest unexplained. That table supplies the V and J calls and clone size; D and trimming were determined from the DNA. The sample table records over 85,000 clones; 80% to 95% of these occur just once. In total, the top ten clones hold around 6.5% of the sample.

Sorted unstimulated T cells, along with proliferating T cells recovered from mixed lymphocyte reactions, underwent TCRbeta CDR3 sequencing. Fresh whole blood from approximately ten HLA-typed healthy donors was used to isolate PBMCs. A distance of 10 bases separates the germline ends of V and J, which lose 0 bases and 0 bases respectively. Including cysteine and phenylalanine, the CDR3 has 15 amino acids. This entry keeps only the CDR3 DNA: 45 bases, framed from base 1. CDR1 and CDR2, looked up from the germline V gene, are SGDLS and YYNGEE. Of note for this clone: There is no known antigen for this receptor. Nothing much larger sits one base from this clone, and base qualities are not available.

The sequencing sample was made of CD8+ T cells sorted from blood. This chain is built from TRBV9 and TRBJ2-7; too little of a D gene remains to name it. The origin of this receptor is a human donor in good health. The DNA reads as follows: TGTGCCAGCAGCGTAGCTGTAGGCACCTCCTACGAGCAGTACTTC. Translated, it reads CASSVAVGTSYEQYF.